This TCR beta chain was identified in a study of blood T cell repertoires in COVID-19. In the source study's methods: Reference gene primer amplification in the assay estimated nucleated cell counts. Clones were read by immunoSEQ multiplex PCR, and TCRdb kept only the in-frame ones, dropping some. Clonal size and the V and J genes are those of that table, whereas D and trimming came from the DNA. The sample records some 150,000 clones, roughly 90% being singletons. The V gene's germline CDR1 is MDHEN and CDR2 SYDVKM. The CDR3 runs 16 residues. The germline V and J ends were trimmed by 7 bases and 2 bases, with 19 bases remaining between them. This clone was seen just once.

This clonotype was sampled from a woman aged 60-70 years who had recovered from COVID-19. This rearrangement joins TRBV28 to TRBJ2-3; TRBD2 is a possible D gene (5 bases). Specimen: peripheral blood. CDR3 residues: CASKERQAAYTDTQYF. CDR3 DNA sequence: TGTGCCAGCAAAGAACGACAAGCGGCTTACACAGATACGCAGTATTTT.